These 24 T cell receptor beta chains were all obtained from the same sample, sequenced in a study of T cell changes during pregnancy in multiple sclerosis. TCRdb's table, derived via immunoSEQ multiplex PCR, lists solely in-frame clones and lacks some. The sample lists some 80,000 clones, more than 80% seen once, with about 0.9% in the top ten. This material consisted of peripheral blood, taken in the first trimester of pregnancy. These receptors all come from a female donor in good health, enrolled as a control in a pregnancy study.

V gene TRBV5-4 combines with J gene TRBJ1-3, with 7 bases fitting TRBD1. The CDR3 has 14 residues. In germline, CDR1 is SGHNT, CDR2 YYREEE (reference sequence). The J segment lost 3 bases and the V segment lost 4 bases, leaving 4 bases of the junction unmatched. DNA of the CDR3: TGTGCCAGCAGCGGAGGACAGGTTGGAAACACCATATATTTT. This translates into CASSGGQVGNTIYF.

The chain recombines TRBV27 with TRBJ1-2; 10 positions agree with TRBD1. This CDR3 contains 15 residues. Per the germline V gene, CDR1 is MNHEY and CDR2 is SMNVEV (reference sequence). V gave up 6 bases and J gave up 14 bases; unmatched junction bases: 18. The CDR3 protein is CASRGVHRDRGPSTF. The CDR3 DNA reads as TGTGCCAGCAGAGGGGTCCACCGGGACAGGGGTCCTAGTACCTTC.

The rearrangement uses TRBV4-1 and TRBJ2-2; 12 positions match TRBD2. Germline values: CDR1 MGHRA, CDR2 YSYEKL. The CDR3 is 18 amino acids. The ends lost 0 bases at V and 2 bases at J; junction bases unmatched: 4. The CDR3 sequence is CASSQDRTSGTNTGELFF. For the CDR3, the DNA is TGCGCCAGCAGCCAAGACCGGACTAGCGGGACTAACACCGGGGAGCTGTTTTTT.

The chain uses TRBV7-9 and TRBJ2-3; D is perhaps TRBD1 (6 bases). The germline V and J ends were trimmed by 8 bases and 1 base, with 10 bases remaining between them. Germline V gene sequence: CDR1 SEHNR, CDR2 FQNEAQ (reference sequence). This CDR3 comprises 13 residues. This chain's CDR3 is CASGEGGTDTQYF. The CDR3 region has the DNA TGTGCCAGCGGCGAGGGGGGCACAGATACGCAGTATTTT.

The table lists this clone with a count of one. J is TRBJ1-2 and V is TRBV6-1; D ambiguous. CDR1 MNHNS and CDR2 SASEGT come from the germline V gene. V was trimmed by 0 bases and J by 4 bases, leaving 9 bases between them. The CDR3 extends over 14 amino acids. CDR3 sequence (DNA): TGTGCCAGCAGTGAAGCGCTAACGGGCTATGGCTACACCTTC. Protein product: CASSEALTGYGYTF.

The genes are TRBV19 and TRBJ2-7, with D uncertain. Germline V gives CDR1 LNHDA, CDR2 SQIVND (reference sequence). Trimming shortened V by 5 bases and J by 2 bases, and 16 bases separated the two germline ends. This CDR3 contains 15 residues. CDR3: CASSLSGGSAYEQYF. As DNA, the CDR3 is TGTGCCAGTAGTCTCTCCGGCGGAAGCGCCTACGAGCAGTACTTC.

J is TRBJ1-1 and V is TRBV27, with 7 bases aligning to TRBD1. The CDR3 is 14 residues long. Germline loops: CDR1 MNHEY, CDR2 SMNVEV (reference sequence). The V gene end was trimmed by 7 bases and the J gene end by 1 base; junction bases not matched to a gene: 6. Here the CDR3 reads CASTRTGANTEAFF. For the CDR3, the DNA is TGTGCCAGCACAAGAACAGGGGCGAACACTGAAGCTTTCTTT.

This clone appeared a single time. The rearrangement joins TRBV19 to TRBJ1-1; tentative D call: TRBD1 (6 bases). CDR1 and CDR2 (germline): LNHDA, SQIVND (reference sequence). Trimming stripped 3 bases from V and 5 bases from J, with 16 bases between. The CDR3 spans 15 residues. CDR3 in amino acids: CASSIRMRGSTEAFF. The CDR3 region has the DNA TGTGCCAGTAGTATTCGGATGAGGGGGTCTACTGAAGCTTTCTTT.

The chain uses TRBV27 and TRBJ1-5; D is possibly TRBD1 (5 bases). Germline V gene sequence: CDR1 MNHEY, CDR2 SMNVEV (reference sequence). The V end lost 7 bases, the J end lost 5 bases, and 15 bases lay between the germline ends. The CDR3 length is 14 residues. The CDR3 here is CASTSAGGDQPQHF. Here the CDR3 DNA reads TGTGCCAGCACCTCCGCCGGGGGGGATCAGCCCCAGCATTTT.

CDR3 coding DNA: TGCGCCAGCACCGACCCTACTAGCGGCTATAGCACAGATACGCAGTATTTT. Translated, it gives CASTDPTSGYSTDTQYF. The genes are TRBV5-1 and TRBJ2-3; the match to TRBD2 covers 8 bases. CDR1 is SGHRS, CDR2 YFSETQ, per germline. The V segment lost 6 bases and the J segment 0 bases; nucleotides outside the gene matches: 12. This CDR3 has 17 residues.

Here the CDR3 reads CASSYGQTYTEAFF. CDR3 bases: TGTGCCAGCAGTTACGGACAGACTTACACTGAAGCTTTCTTT. The V gene is TRBV6-5, the J gene TRBJ1-1; D is perhaps TRBD1 (6 bases). CDR3 size: 14 residues. Deletions cut 2 bases from V and 3 bases from J, with 10 bases between. The germline V gene has CDR1 MNHEY and CDR2 SVGAGI.

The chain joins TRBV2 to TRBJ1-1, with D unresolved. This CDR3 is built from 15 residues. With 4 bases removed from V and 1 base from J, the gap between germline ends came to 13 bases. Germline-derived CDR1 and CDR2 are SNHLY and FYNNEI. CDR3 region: CASSGRRAQNTEAFF. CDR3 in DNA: TGTGCCAGCAGTGGAAGGAGGGCCCAGAACACTGAAGCTTTCTTT.

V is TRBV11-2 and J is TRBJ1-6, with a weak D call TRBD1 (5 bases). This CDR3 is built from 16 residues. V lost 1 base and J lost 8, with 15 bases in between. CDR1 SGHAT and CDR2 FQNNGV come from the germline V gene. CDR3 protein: CASSLVKDISYSPLHF. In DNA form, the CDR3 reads TGTGCCAGCAGCTTAGTAAAGGACATTTCCTATTCACCCCTCCACTTT.

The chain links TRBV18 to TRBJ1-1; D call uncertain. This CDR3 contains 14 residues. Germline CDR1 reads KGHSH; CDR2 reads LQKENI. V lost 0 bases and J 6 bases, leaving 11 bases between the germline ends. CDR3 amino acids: CASSPPEGLAEAFF. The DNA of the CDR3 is TGTGCCAGCTCACCACCGGAGGGTTTGGCTGAAGCTTTCTTT.

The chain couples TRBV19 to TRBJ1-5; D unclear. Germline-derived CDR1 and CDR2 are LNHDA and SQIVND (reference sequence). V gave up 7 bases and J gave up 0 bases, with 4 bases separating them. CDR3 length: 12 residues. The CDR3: CASTDSNQPQHF. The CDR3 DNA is TGTGCCAGTACAGATAGCAATCAGCCCCAGCATTTT. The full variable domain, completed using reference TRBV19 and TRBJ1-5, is DGGITQSPKYLFRKEGQNVTLSCEQNLNHDAMYWYRQDPGQGLRLIYYSQIVNDFQKGDIAEGYSVSREKKESFPLTVTSAQKNPTAFYLCASTDSNQPQHFGDGTRLSIL.

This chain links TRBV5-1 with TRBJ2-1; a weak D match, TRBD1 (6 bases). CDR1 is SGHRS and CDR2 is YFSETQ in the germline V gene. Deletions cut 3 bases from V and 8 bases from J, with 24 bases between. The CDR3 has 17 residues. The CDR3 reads CASSSAMDSRNWDEQFF. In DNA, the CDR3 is TGCGCCAGCAGCTCCGCGATGGACAGTCGAAATTGGGATGAGCAGTTCTTC.

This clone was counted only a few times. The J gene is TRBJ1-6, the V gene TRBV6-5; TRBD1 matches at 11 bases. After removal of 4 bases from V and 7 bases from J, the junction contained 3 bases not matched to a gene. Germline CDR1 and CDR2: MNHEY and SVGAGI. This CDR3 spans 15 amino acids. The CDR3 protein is CASSSGTGGNSPLHF. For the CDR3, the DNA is TGTGCCAGCAGTTCGGGGACAGGGGGAAATTCACCCCTCCACTTT.

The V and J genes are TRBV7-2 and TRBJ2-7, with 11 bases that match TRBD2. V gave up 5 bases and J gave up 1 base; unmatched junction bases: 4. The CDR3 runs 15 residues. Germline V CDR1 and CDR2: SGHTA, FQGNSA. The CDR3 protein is CASSPASGRSYEQYF. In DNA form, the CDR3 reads TGTGCCAGCAGCCCGGCTAGCGGGAGGTCCTACGAGCAGTACTTC.

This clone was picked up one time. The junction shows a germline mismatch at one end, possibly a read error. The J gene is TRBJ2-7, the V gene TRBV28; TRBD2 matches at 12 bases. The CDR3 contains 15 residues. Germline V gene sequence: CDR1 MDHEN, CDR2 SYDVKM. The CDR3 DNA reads TGTGCCAGCAGTGACGGGACTAGCGGGCTCTTTTCACCTCCCTTC. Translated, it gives CASSDGTSGLFSPPF.

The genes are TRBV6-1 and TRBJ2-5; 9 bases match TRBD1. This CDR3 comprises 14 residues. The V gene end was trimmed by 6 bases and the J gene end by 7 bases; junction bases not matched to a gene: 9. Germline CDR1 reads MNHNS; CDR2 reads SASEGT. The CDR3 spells CASSPDRGVRTQYF. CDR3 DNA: TGTGCCAGCAGCCCGGACAGGGGAGTTCGGACCCAGTACTTC.

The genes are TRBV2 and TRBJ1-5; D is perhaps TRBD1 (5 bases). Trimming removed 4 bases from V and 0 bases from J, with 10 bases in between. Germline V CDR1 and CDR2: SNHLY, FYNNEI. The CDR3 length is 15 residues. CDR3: CASSGQSISNQPQHF. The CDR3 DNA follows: TGTGCCAGCAGTGGACAGTCTATTAGCAATCAGCCCCAGCATTTT.

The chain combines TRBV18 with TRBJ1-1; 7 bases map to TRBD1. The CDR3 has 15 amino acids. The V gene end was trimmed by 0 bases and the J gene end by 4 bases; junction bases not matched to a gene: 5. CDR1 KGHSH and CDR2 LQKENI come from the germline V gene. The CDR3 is CASSPPTGSATEAFF. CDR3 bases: TGTGCCAGCTCACCACCGACAGGGAGTGCCACTGAAGCTTTCTTT.

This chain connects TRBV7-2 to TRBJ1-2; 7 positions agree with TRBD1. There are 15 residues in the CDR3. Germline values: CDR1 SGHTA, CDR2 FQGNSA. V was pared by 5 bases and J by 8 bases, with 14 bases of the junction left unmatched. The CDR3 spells CASSALTRGRGGYTF. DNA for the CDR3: TGTGCCAGCAGCGCCCTTACAAGGGGGCGAGGAGGCTACACCTTC.

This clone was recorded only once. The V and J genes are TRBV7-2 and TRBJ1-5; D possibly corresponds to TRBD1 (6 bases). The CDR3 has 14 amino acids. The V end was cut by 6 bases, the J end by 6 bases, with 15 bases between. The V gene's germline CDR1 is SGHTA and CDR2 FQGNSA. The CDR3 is CASRSTGRGQPQHF. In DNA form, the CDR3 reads TGTGCCAGCAGATCTACAGGGAGAGGTCAGCCCCAGCATTTT.